This TCR beta chain originates from a study of molecular identifiers for immune sequencing clone quantification. About the study: Replicate experiments took RNA from roughly 18,000 or 92,000 naive CD8 cells, divided it five ways and sequenced four.

The authors built bulk TCR libraries by previously described methods with listed TCR primers. TCRdb recomputed calls from the PCR reads with MiXCR, one row per CDR3 protein. The profile covers just under 650,000 distinct CDR3 sequences, with 20% appearing a single time and around 0.86% taken by the ten largest. Germline CDR1 SEHNR, CDR2 FQNEAQ (reference sequence). The CDR3 runs 13 residues. Trimming took 1 base from V and 6 from J, leaving 7 bases between them. The material sequenced was naive CD8+ T cells from blood, with Jurkat cell RNA spiked in. Subset given: FACS-sorted CD8+CD4-CCR7+CD45RA+ naive T cells. J is TRBJ2-1 and V is TRBV7-9; TRBD1 is a possible D gene (6 bases). This sequence originates from a human donor in good health. Some libraries in this study had Jurkat cell RNA spiked in. Written as DNA, the CDR3 is TGTGCCAGCAGCTTAGAGGGGGTCAATGAGCAGTTCTTC. It is translated as CASSLEGVNEQFF.